These 22 T cell receptor beta chains were sequenced from one sample in a study of response to subunit inactivated influenza vaccine (dated by TCRdb to 2016 to 2018). Library creation used RT-PCR. The sample was run on an Illumina HiSeq 2500. The raw public reads went through TCRdb reprocessing: fastp at Q25, MiXCR clone calling, in-frame beta chains kept. Entries are consolidated by CDR3 protein sequence, retaining the most common genes and DNA. Within this sample are hundreds of thousands of distinct CDR3 sequences, with approximately 17% of them counted one time only. 11% of the sample is taken by the ten largest. This sample comprised PBMCs from blood, obtained about 5 days after vaccination. Receptors were obtained from a man aged 50 or older who received an inactivated influenza vaccine. Donor details come from another sample of the same person, matched by shared clones.

The CDR3 sequence: CASATSGGTTYEQYF. The CDR3, as DNA: TGCGCCAGCGCGACTAGCGGGGGGACCACCTACGAGCAGTACTTC. The chain has TRBV5-1 and TRBJ2-7; 13 bases match TRBD2. Germline lookup yields CDR1 SGHRS and CDR2 YFSETQ. CDR3 size: 15 residues. With 7 bases clipped from V and 2 bases from J, the junction kept 6 bases outside the gene matches.

CDR3 sequence (DNA): TGTGCCAGCAGCTTCTTGGACGGCGGTTCAGATACGCAGTATTTT. Protein: CASSFLDGGSDTQYF. This chain uses TRBV11-2 with TRBJ2-3; D is uncertain. CDR1 is SGHAT and CDR2 is FQNNGV in the germline V gene. V was shortened by 3 bases and J by 4 bases, with 14 bases between the two germline ends. This CDR3 is built from 15 residues.

This clonotype came up a few times. The rearrangement uses TRBV6-2 or TRBV6-3 and TRBJ2-1; 7 bases fit TRBD2. The CDR3 runs to 12 residues. Losses at the gene ends were 6 bases for V and 11 bases for J; bases not matched to a gene: 7. Germline V CDR1 and CDR2: MNHEY, SVGEGT. CDR3 sequence (DNA): TGTGCCAGCAGCAATAGCGGGCCTAAGCAGTTCTTC. Protein sequence: CASSNSGPKQFF.

Comments on this clonotype: At one of its ends the junction is not consistent with the germline gene, which may arise from a read error. The chain recombines TRBV10-3 with TRBJ2-3, with TRBD2 matching 8 bases. This CDR3 region has 14 residues. Germline V gene lookup returns CDR1 ENHRY and CDR2 SYGVKD. The DNA for the CDR3 is TGTGCCCTCAGCCACAACCCGGGGGGGGATACGCAGTATTTT. This encodes CALSHNPGGDTQYF.

The rearrangement uses TRBV30 and TRBJ2-1; 8 positions match TRBD1. V lost 7 bases and J lost 3; bases outside the gene matches: 5. Germline CDR1 GTSNPN, CDR2 SVGIG (reference sequence). This CDR3 is built from 13 residues. CDR3 sequence (DNA): TGTGCCTATAGGACAGGGAACTACAATGAGCAGTTCTTC. It yields the protein CAYRTGNYNEQFF. Variable domain in full (rest from reference TRBV30 and TRBJ2-1): SQTIHQWPATLVQPVGSPLSLECTVEGTSNPNLYWYRQAAGRGLQLLFYSVGIGQISSEVPQNLSASRPQDRQFILSSKKLLLSDSGFYLCAYRTGNYNEQFFGPGTRLTVL.

This clonotype was picked up a small number of times. V usage is TRBV4-2 and J usage is TRBJ2-7, with 10 nucleotides matching TRBD2. This CDR3 comprises 15 residues. The V gene's germline CDR1 is LGHNA and CDR2 YNFKEQ. With V trimmed by 1 base and J by 3 bases, 3 bases remained unmatched. The CDR3 loop is CASSQVLAGVYEQYF. DNA for the CDR3: TGTGCCAGCAGCCAAGTCCTAGCGGGAGTCTACGAGCAGTACTTC.

The genes are TRBV10-2 and TRBJ2-2, with 8 bases aligning to TRBD1. Unmatched junction bases numbered 11, after V lost 10 bases and J lost 4 bases. This CDR3 spans 15 amino acids. Germline assignment: CDR1 WSHSY and CDR2 SAAADI. CDR3 in DNA: TGCGCCACCCGCCAACAGACAGGGGTCACCGGGGAGCTGTTTTTT. Translating gives CATRQQTGVTGELFF.

This clonotype was seen many times. V and J are TRBV20-1 and TRBJ2-1; TRBD2 agrees at 9 bases. Germline-derived CDR1 and CDR2 are DFQATT and SNEGSKA (reference sequence). This CDR3 region has 15 residues. V lost 0 bases and J lost 4; bases outside the gene matches: 4. CDR3 coding DNA: TGCAGTGCTAGAGATATGCGGGGGGGATACAATGAGCAGTTCTTC. As protein: CSARDMRGGYNEQFF.

This clonotype occurred many times. The V gene is TRBV10-2, the J gene TRBJ1-5, with D possibly TRBD1 on 6 matching bases. The ends were cut back, 3 bases at V and 3 bases at J, with 12 bases in the middle. Germline CDR1 reads WSHSY; CDR2 reads SAAADI. The CDR3 consists of 15 residues. In DNA form, the CDR3 reads TGCGCCAGCAGTGATGAACAGGGAAACAATCAGCCCCAGCATTTT. Translating gives CASSDEQGNNQPQHF.

This clonotype has a count of ten or more. V usage is TRBV29-1 and J usage is TRBJ2-5; maybe TRBD2 (6 bases). V was cut by 7 bases and J by 4 bases, with 13 bases left in between. CDR1 is SQVTM, CDR2 ANQGSEA, per germline. The CDR3 runs 12 residues. This chain's CDR3 is CSAGGPVETQYF. Here the CDR3 DNA reads TGCAGCGCCGGGGGACCGGTAGAGACCCAGTACTTC. Looking up the rest from reference TRBV29-1 and TRBJ2-5 gives the full variable domain: SAVISQKPSRDICQRGTSLTIQCQVDSQVTMMFWYRQQPGQSLTLIATANQGSEATYESGFVIDKFPISRPNLTFSTLTVSNMSPEDSSIYLCSAGGPVETQYFGPGTRLLVL.

This clonotype was recorded many times. The chain couples TRBV15 to TRBJ2-3, with no clear D. The CDR3 covers 14 residues. Germline assignment: CDR1 LNHNV and CDR2 YYDKDF (reference sequence). V lost 6 bases and J 2 bases, leaving 12 bases between the germline ends. This chain's CDR3 is CATSKGSNTDTQYF. DNA for the CDR3: TGTGCCACCAGTAAAGGTAGCAACACAGATACGCAGTATTTT.

The chain carries TRBV7-2 and TRBJ1-6; no definite D call. The CDR3 consists of 18 residues. The germline gives CDR1 SGHTA, CDR2 FQGNSA. Trimming cost V 0 bases and J 7 bases, with 19 bases left between them. This CDR3 is CASSLASGLSSINSPLHF. CDR3 bases: TGTGCCAGCAGCTTAGCGTCGGGCTTGTCCTCCATAAATTCACCCCTCCACTTT.

The V call is TRBV12-3 or TRBV12-4, the J call TRBJ2-2; possibly TRBD1 or TRBD2 for D (5 bases each). The CDR3 consists of 14 residues. V was trimmed by 7 bases and J by 4 bases, leaving 13 bases between them. CDR3 in amino acids: CASTLRDGTGELFF. The DNA of the CDR3 is TGTGCCAGCACTCTCCGGGACGGCACCGGGGAGCTGTTTTTT.

This clonotype appeared a few times. Here the CDR3 DNA reads TGTGCCAGCAGCTCGACTGCTGGAAACACCATATATTTT. Its protein product is CASSSTAGNTIYF. The chain couples TRBV7-2 to TRBJ1-3; D call uncertain. V was shortened by 4 bases and J by 2 bases, with 6 bases between the two germline ends. CDR1 is SGHTA and CDR2 is FQGNSA in the germline V gene. The CDR3 runs to 13 residues.

This chain links TRBV6-2 or TRBV6-3 with TRBJ2-3, with TRBD2 matching over 12 bases. The length of the CDR3 is 20 residues. Germline V gene sequence: CDR1 MNHEY, CDR2 SVGEGT. The V segment lost 10 bases and the J segment 0 bases; nucleotides outside the gene matches: 20. CDR3 coding DNA: TGTGCCACCCGGGGAGGGGGCGCAACTAGCGGGGGGCCTAGCACAGATACGCAGTATTTT. Its protein product is CATRGGGATSGGPSTDTQYF.

The chain has TRBV12-3 or TRBV12-4 and TRBJ2-7; weak D call: TRBD2 (5 bases). Trimming took off 5 bases at V and 0 bases at J, with 11 bases between the two ends. This CDR3 is built from 14 residues. DNA for the CDR3: TGTGCCAGCAGTCAGGACTGGCCCTCCTACGAGCAGTACTTC. It is translated as CASSQDWPSYEQYF.

This clonotype was seen ten or more times. The gene calls are TRBV28 and TRBJ2-5, with D perhaps matching TRBD1 (6 bases). Germline V lookup: CDR1 MDHEN, CDR2 SYDVKM. Trimming left V 3 bases short and J 9 bases short, with 14 bases between. CDR3 size: 13 residues. CDR3 in amino acids: CASSFPSPGAQYF. CDR3 nucleotides: TGTGCCAGCAGTTTTCCCTCACCAGGGGCCCAGTACTTC.

This clonotype was counted many times. CDR3 DNA sequence: TGTGCCAGCAGCTTAGTAGGGGGGTACACCGGGGAGCTGTTTTTT. Amino acid sequence: CASSLVGGYTGELFF. V is TRBV7-6 and J is TRBJ2-2; the D gene could be TRBD1 or TRBD2 (6 bases each). This CDR3 region has 15 residues. Trimming left V 1 base short and J 3 bases short, with 9 bases between. In germline, CDR1 is SGHVS, CDR2 FNYEAQ.

The V gene is TRBV6-1, the J gene TRBJ1-5, with D possibly being TRBD1 (5 bases). CDR3 length: 17 amino acids. Germline V gene lookup returns CDR1 MNHNS and CDR2 SASEGT. Trimming left V 6 bases short and J 4 bases short, with 22 bases between. CDR3 DNA sequence: TGTGCCAGCAGGGTTTCAGGGAGGGCGGGGTGGAATCAGCCCCAGCATTTT. Amino acids: CASRVSGRAGWNQPQHF.

V and J are TRBV2 and TRBJ2-7; D is perhaps TRBD2 (6 bases). V was shortened by 8 bases and J by 4 bases, with 9 bases between the two germline ends. CDR3 length equals 11 residues. From germline, CDR1 is SNHLY and CDR2 FYNNEI. CDR3 region: CASGGKYEQYF. The DNA for the CDR3 is TGTGCCAGCGGCGGGAAATACGAGCAGTACTTC.

The chain combines TRBV13 with TRBJ2-7; tentatively, D is TRBD2 (6 bases). This CDR3 is built from 12 residues. Per the germline V gene, CDR1 is PRHDT and CDR2 is FYEKMQ (reference sequence). The germline V and J ends were trimmed by 5 bases and 7 bases, with 12 bases remaining between them. CDR3 sequence reads: CASSIREFEQYF. The CDR3 nucleotides are TGTGCCAGCAGCATCCGGGAGTTTGAGCAGTACTTC.

CDR3 loop: CASSYQPSASYEQYF. The CDR3 DNA is TGCGCCAGCAGCTACCAACCTAGCGCCTCCTACGAGCAGTACTTC. This chain connects TRBV5-1 to TRBJ2-7; possible D gene TRBD2, 6 bases. V shed 3 bases and J shed 0 bases, with 13 bases lying between them. The CDR3 has 15 residues. CDR1 SGHRS and CDR2 YFSETQ come from the germline V gene.